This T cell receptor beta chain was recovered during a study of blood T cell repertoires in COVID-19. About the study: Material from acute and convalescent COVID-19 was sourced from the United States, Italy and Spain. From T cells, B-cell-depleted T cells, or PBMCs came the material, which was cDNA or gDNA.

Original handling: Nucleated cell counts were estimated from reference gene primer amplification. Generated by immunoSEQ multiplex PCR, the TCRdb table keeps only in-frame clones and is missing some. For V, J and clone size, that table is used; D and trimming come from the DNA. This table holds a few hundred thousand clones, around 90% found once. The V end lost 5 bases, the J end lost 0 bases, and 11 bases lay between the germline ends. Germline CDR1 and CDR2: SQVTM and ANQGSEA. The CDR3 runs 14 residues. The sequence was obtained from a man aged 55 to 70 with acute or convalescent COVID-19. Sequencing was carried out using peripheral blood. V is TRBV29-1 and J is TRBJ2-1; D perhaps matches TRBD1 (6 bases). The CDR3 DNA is TGCAGCGTTATTACAGGGCCCTCCTACAATGAGCAGTTCTTC. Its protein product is CSVITGPSYNEQFF.